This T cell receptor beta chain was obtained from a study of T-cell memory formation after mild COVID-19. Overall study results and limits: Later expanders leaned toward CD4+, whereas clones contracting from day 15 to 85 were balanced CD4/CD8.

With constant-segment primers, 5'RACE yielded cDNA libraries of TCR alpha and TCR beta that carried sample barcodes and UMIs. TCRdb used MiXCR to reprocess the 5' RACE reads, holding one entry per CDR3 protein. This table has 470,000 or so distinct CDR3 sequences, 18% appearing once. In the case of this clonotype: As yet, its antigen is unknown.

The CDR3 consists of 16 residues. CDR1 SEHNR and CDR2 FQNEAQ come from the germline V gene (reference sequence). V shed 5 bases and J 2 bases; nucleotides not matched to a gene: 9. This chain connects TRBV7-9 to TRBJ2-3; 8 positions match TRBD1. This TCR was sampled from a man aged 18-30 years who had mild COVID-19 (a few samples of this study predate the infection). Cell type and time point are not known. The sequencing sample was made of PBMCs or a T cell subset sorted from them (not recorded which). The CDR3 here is CASSPRTGRDTDTQYF. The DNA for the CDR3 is TGTGCCAGCAGCCCCCGGACAGGGCGGGACACAGATACGCAGTATTTT.